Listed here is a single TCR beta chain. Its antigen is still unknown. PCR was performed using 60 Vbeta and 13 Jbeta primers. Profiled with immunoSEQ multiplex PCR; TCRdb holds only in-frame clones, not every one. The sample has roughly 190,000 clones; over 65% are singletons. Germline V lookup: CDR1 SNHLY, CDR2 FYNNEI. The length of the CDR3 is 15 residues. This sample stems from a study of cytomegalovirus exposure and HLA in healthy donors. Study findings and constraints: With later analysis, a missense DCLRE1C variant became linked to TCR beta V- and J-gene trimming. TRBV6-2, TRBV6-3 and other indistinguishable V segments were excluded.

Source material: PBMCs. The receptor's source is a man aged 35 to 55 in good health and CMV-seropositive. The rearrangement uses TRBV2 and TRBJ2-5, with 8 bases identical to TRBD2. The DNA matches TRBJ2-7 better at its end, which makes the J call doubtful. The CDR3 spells CASSEGGTSEYEQYF. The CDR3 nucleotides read TGTGCCAGCAGTGAGGGGGGGACTAGTGAGTACGAGCAGTACTTC.